These 15 T cell receptor beta chains were all obtained from the same sample, sequenced in a study of T cells after yellow fever vaccination. TCRdb analysed the 5' RACE reads with MiXCR anew, one entry per CDR3 protein. The sample contains some 240,000 distinct CDR3 sequences, 3.6% of which appear only once. The input for sequencing was PBMCs, taken 15 days after the yellow fever booster vaccination. The receptors come from a man between 18 and 29 years old who received the YFV17D yellow fever vaccine.

This clonotype was counted many times. V usage is TRBV12-3 or TRBV12-4 and J usage is TRBJ2-3; the D is unclear. The CDR3 is 13 residues long. Trimming cost V 8 bases and J 3 bases, with 12 bases left between them. The CDR3 coding sequence is TGTGCCAGCGCCGCGCCCGGGACAGATACGCAGTATTTT. Translated, it gives CASAAPGTDTQYF.

This clonotype was counted many times. This chain connects TRBV4-2 to TRBJ1-1; no clear D. Germline V gene lookup returns CDR1 LGHNA and CDR2 YNFKEQ. V was cut by 0 bases and J by 2 bases, with 16 bases left in between. The CDR3 is 17 amino acids. As DNA, the CDR3 is TGTGCCAGCAGCCAAGAGGGAGGAGGGTTGGGAAACACTGAAGCTTTCTTT. Residues: CASSQEGGGLGNTEAFF.

This clonotype appeared many times. The chain is built from TRBV7-2 and TRBJ2-5, with a weak D call TRBD2 (5 bases). The CDR3 loop spans 13 amino acids. Germline CDR1 is SGHTA and CDR2 is FQGNSA. V gave up 2 bases and J gave up 5 bases, with 9 bases separating them. The CDR3 region has the DNA TGTGCCAGCAGCTTAAGGGAGATTGAGACCCAGTACTTC. Protein product: CASSLREIETQYF.

This clonotype was found many times. The chain links TRBV5-1 to TRBJ2-1; perhaps TRBD2 as D (6 bases). Trimming removed 0 bases at V and 12 bases at J, with 16 bases between. The length of the CDR3 is 14 residues. Germline values: CDR1 SGHRS, CDR2 YFSETQ. The chain's CDR3 is CASSLETSLLGQFF. CDR3 coding DNA: TGCGCCAGCAGCTTGGAGACTAGTTTGTTGGGGCAGTTCTTC.

This clonotype has at least ten counts. The gene calls are TRBV4-3 and TRBJ2-6; D possibly uses TRBD1 or TRBD2 (5 bases each). V dropped 0 bases and J dropped 0 bases, with 12 bases sitting between them. This CDR3 contains 18 residues. CDR1 LGHNA and CDR2 YSLEER come from the germline V gene. CDR3 coding DNA: TGCGCCAGCAGCCAAGATCAGAAGGGACCCTCTGGGGCCAACGTCCTGACTTTC. Its protein is CASSQDQKGPSGANVLTF.

The CDR3 here is CARRHLYGYTF. CDR3 sequence (DNA): TGTGCCAGGAGACATCTTTATGGCTACACCTTC. The chain combines TRBV6-2 or TRBV6-3 with TRBJ1-2; no reliable D call. This CDR3 is 11 amino acids long. V lost 9 bases, J lost 5 bases, and 10 bases lay in between. Germline V CDR1 and CDR2: MNHEY, SVGEGT.

This clonotype showed up many times. J is TRBJ1-6 and V is TRBV6-5, with D possibly TRBD1 on 6 matching bases. V shed 6 bases and J shed 9 bases, with 15 bases lying between them. This CDR3 region has 14 residues. Per the germline V gene, CDR1 is MNHEY and CDR2 is SVGAGI. The CDR3 spells CASSRTGYISPLHF. CDR3 nucleotides: TGTGCCAGCAGCCGAACAGGGTACATTTCACCCCTCCACTTT.

This clonotype was counted many times. The V call is TRBV4-1, the J call TRBJ2-7; D is possibly TRBD2 (5 bases). Deletions cut 3 bases from V and 2 bases from J, with 14 bases between. This CDR3 has 15 residues. The germline gives CDR1 MGHRA, CDR2 YSYEKL. CDR3 in amino acids: CASSHPGSIPYEQYF. CDR3 nucleotides: TGCGCCAGCAGCCATCCGGGGTCCATTCCCTACGAGCAGTACTTC.

The sample holds many counts of this clonotype. This chain uses TRBV12-3 or TRBV12-4 with TRBJ2-5; no clear D. The CDR3 covers 15 residues. V was trimmed by 6 bases and J by 2 bases, leaving 16 bases between them. The DNA for the CDR3 is TGTGCCAGCAGCAACTGGGGTGGTTGGCAAGAGACCCAGTACTTC. This gives the protein CASSNWGGWQETQYF.

This clonotype has a count of ten or more. This sequence joins TRBV25-1 and TRBJ2-5; TRBD1 aligns across 9 bases. Germline V CDR1 and CDR2: MGHDK, SYGVNS. After removal of 3 bases from V and 14 bases from J, the junction contained 10 bases not matched to a gene. The CDR3 sequence is 13 residues long. For the CDR3, the DNA is TGTGCCAGCAGTGATTTACAGGGGGCGGGTGGTTACTTC. Its protein product is CASSDLQGAGGYF.

This clonotype appeared many times. The rearrangement uses TRBV7-6 and TRBJ2-5; no definite D call. The CDR3 has 15 residues. Looked up from germline, CDR1 is SGHVS and CDR2 is FNYEAQ. The V gene lost 1 base and the J gene lost 2 bases, with 11 bases spanning the gap. The CDR3 protein is CASSLGGPLQETQYF. CDR3 DNA: TGTGCCAGCAGCTTAGGAGGACCATTGCAAGAGACCCAGTACTTC.

Many counts were recorded for this clonotype. V and J are TRBV6-5 and TRBJ2-3; 9 nucleotides agree with TRBD2. V was clipped by 3 bases and J by 4 bases; unmatched bases: 5. The length of the CDR3 is 15 residues. Looked up from germline, CDR1 is MNHEY and CDR2 is SVGAGI. CDR3 residues: CASSYSGGMADTQYF. CDR3 nucleotides: TGTGCCAGCAGTTATAGCGGGGGCATGGCAGATACGCAGTATTTT.

Ten or more counts support this clonotype. The gene calls are TRBV7-2 and TRBJ1-2; the D is unclear. The ends were cut back, 2 bases at V and 5 bases at J, with 18 bases in the middle. The germline CDR1 and CDR2 sequences are SGHTA and FQGNSA. The CDR3 loop spans 16 amino acids. The CDR3 DNA reads as TGTGCCAGCAGCTTAAGCGCTGCAGGAGGGTCTTATGGCTACACCTTC. It yields the protein CASSLSAAGGSYGYTF.

This clonotype was observed many times. V is TRBV30 and J is TRBJ2-1, with D hard to call. The V and J ends lost 4 bases and 4 bases respectively, with 11 bases between them. CDR3 length equals 13 residues. Germline CDR1 is GTSNPN and CDR2 is SVGIG (reference sequence). The DNA for the CDR3 is TGTGCCTGGATGGGTCAGGAATACAATGAGCAGTTCTTC. Protein: CAWMGQEYNEQFF.

This clonotype has ten or more counts. The chain uses TRBV20-1 and TRBJ2-3; D not resolved. Trimming removed 5 bases from V and 6 bases from J, with 9 bases in between. Germline CDR1 is DFQATT and CDR2 is SNEGSKA (reference sequence). This CDR3 is built from 11 residues. Here the CDR3 reads CSAGPADTQYF. The DNA for the CDR3 is TGCAGTGCTGGACCGGCGGATACGCAGTATTTT.